This T cell receptor beta chain was sequenced during a study of control samples from healthy donors and cancer patients. Germline CDR1 is SGHRS and CDR2 is YFSETQ. V gave up 3 bases and J gave up 3 bases; unmatched junction bases: 0. The CDR3 contains 13 residues. This clone was counted a few times. Sequencing was performed with immunoSEQ multiplex PCR; in TCRdb, only in-frame clones are kept and a portion is missing. The data hold about 51,000 clones, with under 90% observed a single time. The TCR originated in a man aged 65 to 79 in good health. The chain recombines TRBV5-1 with TRBJ1-1; 9 bases fit TRBD1. Sequenced: blood. The CDR3 here is CASSWDRDTEAFF. CDR3 in DNA: TGCGCCAGCAGCTGGGACAGGGACACTGAAGCTTTCTTT.